This TCR beta chain came from a study of human T cells and chemical hapten exposure (dated by TCRdb to about 2021). With respect to the entire study: For sensitization, 2% DPC in acetone was applied to a roughly 2 cm by roughly 2 cm area of upper inner arm skin. Weekly therapeutic DPC doses were additionally applied to the scalp of patients throughout the roughly 23-week study period. Patch tests used Finn chambers with 0.01% DPC on the upper back, scored after 6 days by International Contact Dermatitis Research Group standards. Alopecia areata with under or over 50% scalp involvement, alopecia totalis and alopecia universalis were represented in the patient cohort, which was mostly female. Libraries were combined into a pool for sequencing, and differences in TCR yield between samples came mainly from small differences in library volumes within the pool. The study tracked peripheral blood TCR repertoire changes in vivo during primary and secondary sensitization to the hapten diphenylcyclopropenone (DPC) in alopecia patients. Patient blood was sampled pre-sensitization (week 0) and at 2, 6 and about 24 weeks after DPC sensitization. Nearly 30 alopecia patients gave blood for TCR sequencing at one to four time points (pre-sensitization, 2, 6 and 24 weeks). The study at large found these results: After repeated subsampling, the strength of the expansion versus patch-test correlation and the threshold at which it became significant changed. The number of PT1 expanded TCRs positively correlated with patch test score, significant at thresholds 8, 16 and 32 but not 4. Significantly more large CDR3 similarity clusters were formed by expanded TCRs than by pre-sensitization or healthy control sets, consistent with antigen-driven responses. DPC sensitization did not change how many TCRs were above 1 in 1000 frequency, and no evidence was found of alterations in global repertoire structure. Because all patients had alopecia, a presumed autoimmune disease, the immune response of the patients might differ from that of healthy individuals.

Reading the label with the study, this specimen's time point is: patch test 3, about 24 weeks after DPC sensitization. This specimen's treatment or condition label, per the study, means: therapeutic diphenylcyclopropenone sensitization with weekly scalp DPC. At every patch-test visit, the blood draw took place before the patch test was put on. To be eligible, patients had to be aged 18 to 70, diagnosed with alopecia and judged suitable for DPC therapy, while pregnant patients were excluded. Unfractionated whole blood was collected in Tempus Blood RNA tubes, and total RNA was extracted from that blood. This clonotype has a count of ten or more. The target of this receptor is not known. Base quality data are lacking; no much larger clone is found one base away. Measured from the cysteine to the phenylalanine, the CDR3 is 14 residues long. The retained sequence is limited to the CDR3, 42 bases, with the frame set at the first base. Trimming costs V 0 bases and J 0 bases, and their ends lie 6 bases apart. As encoded in the germline V gene, CDR1 is SGHRS while CDR2 is YFSETQ.

Receptors were amplified or captured by RACE. The sequencer listed for this sample is NextSeq 500. During library preparation, unique molecular identifiers were attached to individual cDNA molecules so that TCRs could be counted quantitatively and reproducibly. For every blood RNA sample, sequencing covered both the TCR alpha and TCR beta chains. The paper's data handling went like this. A median of around 100,000 TCRs per sample was observed, with a range of 23,224 to 690,600. The Decombinator software suite was used to annotate the V, J and CDR3 of the TCR reads. For the PS versus PT1 abundance plots, all samples were subsampled to the same number of TCRs (28,000). Expanded TCRs were defined as absent before sensitization and observed at least eight times at the 2-week time point. TCRdb reprocessed the public reads (quality trimming at Q25 with fastp, clone calling with MiXCR) and kept in-frame beta chains. Under each unique CDR3 protein, matching rows form one entry showing the most common genes and DNA. These V and J calls rely on TCRdb rather than the paper's analysis. This sample holds under 100,000 distinct CDR3 sequences; about 10% were observed only once. Together, the top ten hold about 4% of the sample.

The sequence was collected from a woman aged 45 to 65 with alopecia areata. Some clones in this sample may be carry-over from other donors' samples. The receptor chain draws on TRBV5-1 and TRBJ2-5, with the D gene too uncertain to name. Sequences were derived from whole blood, sampled in connection with sensitization to the hapten diphenylcyclopropenone (DPC). The CDR3 protein sequence reads: CASSLVGYQETQYF. The DNA sequence is given as TGCGCCAGCAGCTTGGTTGGGTACCAAGAGACCCAGTACTTC.